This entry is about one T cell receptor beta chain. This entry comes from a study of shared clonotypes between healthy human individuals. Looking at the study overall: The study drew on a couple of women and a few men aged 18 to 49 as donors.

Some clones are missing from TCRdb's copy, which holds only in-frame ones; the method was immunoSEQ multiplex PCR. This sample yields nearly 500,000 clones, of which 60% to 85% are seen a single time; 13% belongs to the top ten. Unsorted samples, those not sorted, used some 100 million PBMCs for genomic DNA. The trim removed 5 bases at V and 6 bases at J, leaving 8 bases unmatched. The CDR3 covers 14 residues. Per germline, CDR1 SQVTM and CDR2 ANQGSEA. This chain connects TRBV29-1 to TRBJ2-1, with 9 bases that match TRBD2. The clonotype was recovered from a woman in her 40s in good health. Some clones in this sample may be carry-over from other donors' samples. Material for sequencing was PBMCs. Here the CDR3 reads CSVNPSGVSNEQFF. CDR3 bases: TGCAGCGTTAATCCTAGCGGGGTATCCAATGAGCAGTTCTTC.